A single sample is the source of the 16 T cell receptor beta chains below, sequenced in a study of cytomegalovirus exposure and HLA in healthy donors. Primers for the PCR totalled 60 Vbeta and 13 Jbeta. Sequenced by immunoSEQ multiplex PCR; TCRdb stores in-frame clones only, minus some. The sample has 60,000 to 90,000 clones, less than 85% seen once. What was sequenced was PBMCs. These receptors were collected from a woman aged 45 to 65 in good health and CMV-seropositive.

This chain joins TRBV10-1 and TRBJ2-2; D is uncertain. CDR1 WNHNN and CDR2 SYGVQD come from the germline V gene (reference sequence). Between the trimmed V and J ends, which lost 8 bases and 1 base, there was a span of 8 bases. CDR3 length: 13 amino acids. The CDR3 loop reads CASSPQNTGELFF. The CDR3 bases are TGCGCCAGCTCCCCCCAGAACACCGGGGAGCTGTTTTTT.

The V gene is TRBV4-2, the J gene TRBJ1-1; tentatively, D is TRBD1 (5 bases). CDR3 length: 15 residues. The V and J ends lost 7 bases and 1 base respectively, with 16 bases between them. Per germline, CDR1 LGHNA and CDR2 YNFKEQ. The CDR3 loop reads CASTSQGFPNTEAFF. CDR3 coding DNA: TGTGCCAGCACCTCTCAGGGTTTCCCGAACACTGAAGCTTTCTTT.

The CDR3 is CASSLVGSSNYGYTF. The CDR3, as DNA: TGCGCCAGCAGCTTGGTGGGGAGTTCTAACTATGGCTACACCTTC. This chain connects TRBV5-1 to TRBJ1-2; D gene ambiguous. The CDR3 length is 15 residues. V gave up 0 bases and J gave up 0 bases, with 9 bases separating them. Germline loops: CDR1 SGHRS, CDR2 YFSETQ. Full variable domain (rest looked up from reference TRBV5-1 and TRBJ1-2): KAGVTQTPRYLIKTRGQQVTLSCSPISGHRSVSWYQQTPGQGLQFLFEYFSETQRNKGNFPGRFSGRQFSNSRSEMNVSTLELGDSALYLCASSLVGSSNYGYTFGSGTRLTVV.

The V gene is TRBV6-4, the J gene TRBJ2-3; 11 bases are shared with TRBD2. In germline, CDR1 is MRHNA, CDR2 SNTAGT. Unmatched junction bases numbered 3, after V lost 5 bases and J lost 2 bases. The CDR3 covers 15 residues. Here the CDR3 DNA reads TGTGCCAGCAGTTTGACTAGCGGGGCCACAGATACGCAGTATTTT. Its protein product is CASSLTSGATDTQYF.

The rearrangement joins TRBV4-2 to TRBJ2-1, with 10 bases fitting TRBD2. Germline values: CDR1 LGHNA, CDR2 YNFKEQ. The CDR3 sequence is 16 residues long. V lost 1 base and J lost 2; bases outside the gene matches: 2. In nucleotides, the CDR3 is TGTGCCAGCAGCCAAGGGACTAGCGGAGCCTACAATGAGCAGTTCTTC. This sequence encodes CASSQGTSGAYNEQFF.

CDR3 sequence (DNA): TGTGCCAGCACCTTGACTAGCGGGAGCTCCTACGAGCAGTACTTC. Translation gives CASTLTSGSSYEQYF. This rearrangement joins TRBV6-5 to TRBJ2-7, with 12 bases fitting TRBD2. The CDR3 sequence is 15 residues long. In germline, CDR1 is MNHEY, CDR2 SVGAGI. Trimming cost V 7 bases and J 0 bases; bases outside gene matches: 4.

The chain joins TRBV7-2 to TRBJ2-7; D is unclear. Germline V CDR1 and CDR2: SGHTA, FQGNSA. This CDR3 is built from 15 residues. The V and J ends lost 2 bases and 2 bases respectively, with 13 bases between them. The CDR3 DNA sequence: TGTGCCAGCAGCTTATTGACGGCACGGGCCTACGAGCAGTACTTC. This gives the protein CASSLLTARAYEQYF.

The sample holds one count of this clone. The chain links TRBV2 to TRBJ2-6, with D tentatively TRBD1 (6 bases). Germline CDR1 is SNHLY and CDR2 is FYNNEI. The V end lost 6 bases, the J end lost 4 bases, and 13 bases lay between the germline ends. The CDR3 consists of 15 residues. The CDR3 spells CASSITGSGANVLTF. The CDR3 region has the DNA TGTGCCAGCAGCATAACAGGGTCCGGGGCCAACGTCCTGACTTTC.

The rearrangement joins TRBV6-5 to TRBJ1-1; the match to TRBD1 covers 8 bases. The CDR3 has 14 residues. From germline, CDR1 is MNHEY and CDR2 SVGAGI. Trimming at V came to 6 bases and at J to 4 bases, leaving 7 bases not matched to a gene. The CDR3 bases are TGTGCCAGCAGAAACCCAGGGGGCATCACTGAAGCTTTCTTT. This gives the protein CASRNPGGITEAFF.

This clone turned up a few times. The chain joins TRBV7-6 to TRBJ1-2; D might be TRBD1 (5 bases). This CDR3 is 13 amino acids long. Germline V CDR1 and CDR2: SGHVS, FNYEAQ. Trimming left V 6 bases short and J 4 bases short, with 12 bases between. The CDR3 DNA reads TGTGCCAGCAGTTACAAGGGGTTCTATGGCTACACCTTC. Amino acid sequence: CASSYKGFYGYTF.

In regard to this clone: One end of the junction varies from germline; a read error may be responsible. The V and J genes are TRBV4-1 and TRBJ2-7; 9 bases are shared with TRBD2. The CDR3 has 13 amino acids. The germline V gene encodes CDR1 MGHRA and CDR2 YSYEKL. The DNA for the CDR3 is TGCGCCAGCCGCGGGGGGGCCTCCGACGAGCAGTACTTC. Protein: CASRGGASDEQYF.

The chain's CDR3 is CASSSTSEPHNEQFF. The DNA for the CDR3 is TGTGCCAGCAGCTCAACTAGCGAGCCCCACAATGAGCAGTTCTTC. The chain joins TRBV7-2 to TRBJ2-1; 7 bases align to TRBD2. V gave up 4 bases and J gave up 5 bases; unmatched junction bases: 8. This CDR3 comprises 15 residues. Germline V lookup: CDR1 SGHTA, CDR2 FQGNSA. Based on the CDR3 plus reference TRBV7-2 and TRBJ2-1, the full variable domain is GAGVSQSPSNKVTEKGKDVELRCDPISGHTALYWYRQSLGQGLEFLIYFQGNSAPDKSGLPSDRFSAERTGGSVSTLTIQRTQQEDSAVYLCASSSTSEPHNEQFFGPGTRLTVL.

This clone was seen only once. The chain employs TRBV19 and TRBJ1-2, with unresolved D. This CDR3 is built from 12 residues. V was clipped by 4 bases and J by 1 base, with 4 bases between them. Germline V gene sequence: CDR1 LNHDA, CDR2 SQIVND (reference sequence). Here the CDR3 reads CASSTNNYGYTF. CDR3 DNA sequence: TGTGCCAGTAGTACAAATAACTATGGCTACACCTTC.

The chain carries TRBV7-2 and TRBJ1-2; maybe TRBD1 (6 bases). The CDR3 covers 14 residues. Deletions cut 1 base from V and 4 bases from J, with 10 bases between. Germline V gene sequence: CDR1 SGHTA, CDR2 FQGNSA. CDR3 DNA sequence: TGTGCCAGCAGCTTAGACAGGGTACCCTATGGCTACACCTTC. Protein sequence: CASSLDRVPYGYTF.

The CDR3 loop reads CASSAQRTSTDTQYF. DNA for the CDR3: TGTGCCAGCAGTGCCCAGCGAACTAGCACAGATACGCAGTATTTT. The J gene is TRBJ2-3, the V gene TRBV2; D not resolved. Germline V gives CDR1 SNHLY, CDR2 FYNNEI. V was clipped by 4 bases and J by 0 bases, with 11 bases between them. The CDR3 is made up of 15 amino acids.

This chain uses TRBV11-2 with TRBJ2-7, with 8 bases lining up with TRBD1. The CDR3 is made up of 14 amino acids. Per the germline V gene, CDR1 is SGHAT and CDR2 is FQNNGV. With V trimmed by 5 bases and J by 3 bases, 6 bases remained unmatched. The CDR3 region has the DNA TGTGCCAGCAGCCCGGGACAGGCCATCTACGAGCAGTACTTC. Translation: CASSPGQAIYEQYF.